These 14 T cell receptor beta chains were all obtained from the same sample, sequenced in a study of response to subunit inactivated influenza vaccine. One entry per CDR3 protein, called by TCRdb with MiXCR from the RT-PCR reads. In the table there are around 750,000 distinct CDR3 sequences, around 21% of which are singletons. The material sequenced was PBMCs from blood, taken about 5 days after vaccination. These receptor sequences come from a middle-aged man who received an inactivated influenza vaccine.

The V call is TRBV24-1, the J call TRBJ1-2; 7 bases fit TRBD1. Germline assignment: CDR1 KGHDR and CDR2 SFDVKD. CDR3 length: 14 amino acids. V trimming: 3 bases; J trimming: 3 bases; junction bases outside the gene matches: 3. The CDR3 here is CATSDRDSYYGYTF. The CDR3 DNA reads as TGTGCCACCAGTGATAGGGACAGCTACTATGGCTACACCTTC.

CDR3 nucleotide sequence: TGCAGCGTCGCAGGGGGCCGGTCCTACGAGCAGTACTTC. Encoded protein: CSVAGGRSYEQYF. This chain links TRBV29-1 with TRBJ2-7; TRBD1 matches at 8 bases. CDR1 is SQVTM, CDR2 ANQGSEA, per germline. Germline trimming cut 6 bases from V and 1 base from J; bases unmatched to any gene: 5. The CDR3 has 13 residues.

The chain joins TRBV12-3 or TRBV12-4 to TRBJ1-3; the D is unclear. Trimming took off 3 bases at V and 0 bases at J, with 9 bases between the two ends. The CDR3 is made up of 15 amino acids. The chain's CDR3 is CASSFGPSSGNTIYF. The CDR3 coding sequence is TGTGCCAGCAGTTTCGGTCCGAGCTCTGGAAACACCATATATTTT.

This chain uses TRBV9 with TRBJ2-7; D unclear. Germline V gene data show CDR1 as SGDLS and CDR2 as YYNGEE. The CDR3 runs 15 residues. The V end was cut by 4 bases, the J end by 0 bases, with 14 bases between. For the CDR3, the DNA is TGTGCCAGCAGCCCCCGCACGGATAGCTCCTACGAGCAGTACTTC. Translating it yields CASSPRTDSSYEQYF.

The chain links TRBV6-2 or TRBV6-3 to TRBJ2-3; a possible D gene is TRBD2 (6 bases). This CDR3 region has 13 residues. V was trimmed by 6 bases and J by 6 bases, leaving 13 bases between them. Per germline, CDR1 MNHEY and CDR2 SVGEGT. This CDR3 is CASSGRRGDTQYF. CDR3 bases: TGTGCCAGCAGCGGCAGACGGGGGGATACGCAGTATTTT.

This clonotype was counted between two and nine times. This rearrangement joins TRBV6-5 to TRBJ2-3; the match to TRBD1 covers 7 bases. The CDR3 runs to 17 residues. Germline assignment: CDR1 MNHEY and CDR2 SVGAGI. After removal of 0 bases from V and 4 bases from J, the junction contained 10 bases not matched to a gene. The CDR3 DNA reads as TGTGCCAGCAGTTACTCGAGAGGAAGGGGGCGCGCAGATACGCAGTATTTT. Protein product: CASSYSRGRGRADTQYF.

Regarding this clonotype: Mismatch with germline at one junction end may stem from a read error. As DNA, the CDR3 is TGTGCCTGCAGTTGGGGGACTAGCGGGAGAGGCTCCTACAATGAGCAGTTCTTC. Its protein is CACSWGTSGRGSYNEQFF. The genes are TRBV12-3 or TRBV12-4 and TRBJ2-1, with 14 bases that match TRBD2. The CDR3 covers 18 residues.

This clonotype was picked up many times. The chain employs TRBV6-7 and TRBJ2-7; D gene ambiguous. TRBV6-7 is noted as an ORF with a role that remains uncertain. The CDR3 covers 11 residues. V was pared by 5 bases and J by 4 bases, with 6 bases between. The CDR3 sequence: CASSRPYEQYF. The CDR3 DNA reads TGTGCCAGCAGTCGCCCATACGAGCAGTACTTC.

This clonotype was counted only a few times. The chain recombines TRBV20-1 with TRBJ2-7; 7 nucleotides agree with TRBD2. Germline V CDR1 and CDR2: DFQATT, SNEGSKA (reference sequence). V gave up 5 bases and J gave up 2 bases; unmatched junction bases: 9. The CDR3 has 14 residues. The CDR3 region has the DNA TGCAGTGCTCCCGGACTAGTCTTTACCTACGAGCAGTACTTC. Protein sequence: CSAPGLVFTYEQYF.

This chain connects TRBV7-9 to TRBJ1-2; 7 bases map to TRBD1. V lost 5 bases and J lost 3; bases outside the gene matches: 12. In germline, CDR1 is SEHNR, CDR2 FQNEAQ (reference sequence). This CDR3 spans 16 amino acids. CDR3 sequence reads: CASSVSDRESYYGYTF. The CDR3 nucleotides read TGTGCCAGCAGCGTAAGCGACAGGGAGTCTTACTATGGCTACACCTTC.

In its sample, this clonotype was seen many times. V and J are TRBV4-3 and TRBJ2-1; possibly TRBD1 for D (6 bases). The CDR3 is made up of 14 amino acids. Germline V gene sequence: CDR1 LGHNA, CDR2 YSLEER. Trimming took 4 bases from V and 0 from J, leaving 7 bases between them. The CDR3 reads CASSPDSSYNEQFF. CDR3 sequence (DNA): TGCGCCAGCAGCCCGGACAGCTCCTACAATGAGCAGTTCTTC.

This clonotype was seen a handful of times. V gene TRBV6-2 or TRBV6-3 combines with J gene TRBJ2-2; D gene uncertain. Per germline, CDR1 MNHEY and CDR2 SVGEGT. The CDR3 is 13 residues long. V lost 5 bases and J 8 bases, leaving 12 bases between the germline ends. CDR3 nucleotide sequence: TGTGCCAGCAGTAGCCTCGCCCGAGGGGAGCTGTTTTTT. Residues: CASSSLARGELFF.

In this sample, this clonotype turned up a few times. The rearrangement joins TRBV12-3 or TRBV12-4 to TRBJ1-2; 7 bases match TRBD1. CDR3 length equals 17 residues. Trimming cost V 5 bases and J 1 base; bases outside gene matches: 13. As DNA, the CDR3 is TGTGCCAGCAGTCCTCTTCGACAGGGCTCGGGTAACTATGGCTACACCTTC. This gives the protein CASSPLRQGSGNYGYTF.

This chain links TRBV10-3 with TRBJ1-2, with TRBD1 as a possible D gene (6 bases). Trimming removed 4 bases at V and 6 bases at J, with 12 bases between. Germline V gene lookup returns CDR1 ENHRY and CDR2 SYGVKD. This CDR3 spans 13 amino acids. CDR3 in DNA: TGTGCCATCAGTGTTTTGGACAGAGATGGCTACACCTTC. Amino acids: CAISVLDRDGYTF.